This record covers a single T cell receptor (beta chain). Antigen unknown. This specimen belongs to a study of post-analysis software for immune sequencing data. About the study: Several disease courses (relapsing-remitting, secondary progressive and progressive-relapsing) of multiple sclerosis were included. General study results and limits: Relative to controls, patients had roughly five TRBV segments at higher frequency, with TRBV5-6, TRBV5-1 and TRBV20-1 among these. Strong co-clustering by F measure linked samples that shared a preparation batch. Controls significantly exceeded multiple sclerosis patients in normalized Chao1 diversity.

Unique molecular identifiers tagged the TCR beta cDNA libraries. The authors obtained some 500,000 cDNA molecules from approximately 1 to 10 million T cells. TCRdb analysed the PCR reads with MiXCR anew, one entry per CDR3 protein. This table holds about 200,000 distinct CDR3 sequences, approximately 28% found once. The trim removed 2 bases at V and 4 bases at J, leaving 8 bases unmatched. CDR3 length: 14 amino acids. The germline V gene has CDR1 DFQATT and CDR2 SNEGSKA (reference sequence). The sequenced sample was blood. This sequence was found in a girl between 2 and 17 years old with multiple sclerosis. The chain links TRBV20-1 to TRBJ2-7; 7 positions agree with TRBD2. The CDR3 is CSARYGRGVYEQYF. The CDR3 nucleotides read TGCAGTGCTAGATATGGACGGGGGGTATACGAGCAGTACTTC.